The text below deals with one T cell receptor beta chain. Its specificity is not known. Deletions cut 3 bases from V and 6 bases from J, with 5 bases between. The CDR3 spans 12 residues. Germline CDR1 MNHNY, CDR2 SVGAGI (reference sequence). The entry originates in a study of blood T cells in healthy people across ages. Findings and caveats of the study: The fall in TCR beta diversity per million T cells was roughly linear with age. A greater number of naive CD4+ cells and higher diversity distinguished long-lived donors from aged donors. TCR beta diversity was tightly associated with the proportion of naive T cells. The diversity estimates, figures obtained from one million T cells, were considered underestimates.

A J-beta primer mix and a sample-barcoded 5' primer were used in a second PCR of roughly 6 to 11 cycles. TCRdb called the 5' RACE reads again in MiXCR, with one record for every CDR3 protein. The sample consists of 450,000 to 700,000 distinct CDR3 sequences, 27% of them appearing once. This receptor was identified in a woman in her seventies in good health. The specimen was blood. The chain is built from TRBV6-6 and TRBJ2-2; D gene unclear. The CDR3 spells CASSYTSGELFF. The CDR3 nucleotides read TGTGCCAGCAGTTATACGTCCGGGGAGCTGTTTTTT.